The 10 T cell receptor beta chains below all came from one sample that was sequenced in a study of response to subunit inactivated influenza vaccine. Via MiXCR, TCRdb re-called the RT-PCR reads, giving one row per CDR3 protein. The profile covers under 200,000 distinct CDR3 sequences, with roughly a tenth appearing a single time and roughly 40% taken by the ten largest. The sample consisted of CD8+ T cells sorted from PBMCs, taken around 2 years after vaccination. The receptors here all came from a man in his fifties or sixties who received an inactivated influenza vaccine.

The chain combines TRBV11-2 with TRBJ2-3; D gene unclear. V lost 5 bases to trimming and J lost 3 bases, with 12 bases between them. This CDR3 is built from 14 residues. Germline V gene lookup returns CDR1 SGHAT and CDR2 FQNNGV. CDR3 coding DNA: TGTGCCAGCAGCGGACGCTACGGTACAGATACGCAGTATTTT. Protein sequence: CASSGRYGTDTQYF.

This clonotype was picked up many times. The chain combines TRBV9 with TRBJ2-7; 9 bases match TRBD2. The V gene's germline CDR1 is SGDLS and CDR2 YYNGEE. J gave up 4 bases and V 0 bases, and 2 bases lay outside the gene matches. CDR3 length: 14 residues. CDR3 coding DNA: TGTGCCAGCAGCGTAGAGGGACTAGCTTACGAGCAGTACTTC. Protein product: CASSVEGLAYEQYF.

This clonotype turned up a few times. The rearrangement joins TRBV27 to TRBJ2-1, with 9 bases aligning to TRBD2. CDR1 and CDR2 (germline): MNHEY, SMNVEV (reference sequence). The J segment lost 0 bases and the V segment lost 3 bases, leaving 9 bases of the junction unmatched. The CDR3 extends over 18 amino acids. In nucleotides, the CDR3 is TGTGCCAGCAGTTTCTCCGGGACTAGCACCAGCTCCTACAATGAGCAGTTCTTC. It translates to CASSFSGTSTSSYNEQFF.

The chain couples TRBV11-2 to TRBJ2-7; D unclear. V dropped 5 bases and J dropped 9 bases, with 11 bases sitting between them. In germline, CDR1 is SGHAT, CDR2 FQNNGV. The length of the CDR3 is 11 residues. The CDR3 region has the DNA TGTGCCAGCAGCCATCCGTCCGGGCAGTACTTC. Amino acid sequence: CASSHPSGQYF.

In this sample, this clonotype turned up many times. J is TRBJ2-1 and V is TRBV6-1, with 12 bases lining up with TRBD2. The junction had 11 bases not matched to a gene; V was cut back by 5 bases and J by 3 bases. CDR1 is MNHNS and CDR2 is SASEGT in the germline V gene. The CDR3 loop spans 18 amino acids. The CDR3 sequence: CASSPLGLAGSHYNEQFF. The CDR3, as DNA: TGTGCCAGCAGTCCCCTAGGACTAGCGGGATCCCACTACAATGAGCAGTTCTTC.

The genes are TRBV2 and TRBJ2-3, with D perhaps TRBD1 (6 bases). Deletions cut 1 base from V and 4 bases from J, with 12 bases between. There are 15 residues in the CDR3. CDR1 is SNHLY, CDR2 FYNNEI, per germline. CDR3 residues: CASSEVAGAPDTQYF. The CDR3 nucleotides are TGTGCCAGCAGTGAAGTAGCAGGGGCCCCAGATACGCAGTATTTT.

V is TRBV7-3 and J is TRBJ2-3; 9 bases match TRBD2. This CDR3 spans 15 amino acids. V shed 3 bases, J shed 4 bases, and the junction held 5 bases outside the gene matches. CDR1 SGHTA and CDR2 FQGTGA come from the germline V gene. Here the CDR3 reads CASSFIAGAPDTQYF. The CDR3 DNA reads as TGTGCCAGCAGCTTTATAGCGGGAGCCCCAGATACGCAGTATTTT.

In its sample, this clonotype was seen a few times. This rearrangement joins TRBV7-9 to TRBJ2-1; D is possibly TRBD2 (5 bases). V was clipped by 4 bases and J by 8 bases, with 9 bases between them. The CDR3 is made up of 12 amino acids. Germline lookup yields CDR1 SEHNR and CDR2 FQNEAQ (reference sequence). The chain's CDR3 is CASSYSAYEQFF. In DNA form, the CDR3 reads TGTGCCAGCAGCTATAGCGCGTATGAGCAGTTCTTC.

This clonotype was picked up a small number of times. The rearrangement joins TRBV4-3 to TRBJ2-2, with 8 nucleotides matching TRBD2. V gave up 0 bases and J gave up 1 base; unmatched junction bases: 7. Germline CDR1 LGHNA, CDR2 YSLEER. The CDR3 extends over 18 amino acids. The CDR3 DNA is TGCGCCAGCAGCCAAGATGGACCGGGGGGGGAGAACACCGGGGAGCTGTTTTTT. It codes for CASSQDGPGGENTGELFF.

The V call is TRBV6-5, the J call TRBJ1-1, with D maybe TRBD1 (5 bases). CDR1 and CDR2 (germline): MNHEY, SVGAGI. The CDR3 extends over 15 amino acids. V lost 0 bases and J 5 bases, leaving 13 bases between the germline ends. Written as DNA, the CDR3 is TGTGCCAGCAGTTACTCAGGGGAAATTGGTACTGAAGCTTTCTTT. It encodes CASSYSGEIGTEAFF.